The present entry profiles one T cell receptor (beta chain) with its context. Its antigen is not known. This record comes from a study of cytomegalovirus exposure and HLA in healthy donors. Across the whole study: The study placed about four fifths of its roughly 410 genotyped donors in the Caucasian-associated ancestry cluster. General study findings and limits: 164 TCR beta chains were listed as cytomegalovirus-associated. The later analysis indicated that the majority of CMV-associated TCR beta chains appeared HLA-restricted. Later genetic work tied a missense DCLRE1C variant to beta-chain V and J trimming.

Primers: 60 Vbeta forward and 13 Jbeta reverse. The protocol was immunoSEQ multiplex PCR, while the TCRdb copy is restricted to in-frame clones and leaves out a portion. The clone table shows tens of thousands of clones, with the ten largest holding 22%. V lost 0 bases, J lost 5 bases, and 8 bases lay in between. Per the germline V gene, CDR1 is GTSNPN and CDR2 is SVGIG (reference sequence). The CDR3 totals 12 residues. The receptor was derived from a man between 60 and 70 years old in good health and CMV-seropositive. The material sequenced was PBMCs. The J gene is TRBJ2-7, the V gene TRBV30; no clear D. The CDR3 protein is CAWSVLSDEQYF. The DNA for the CDR3 is TGTGCCTGGAGTGTACTGAGCGACGAGCAGTACTTC.